This T cell receptor (beta chain) originates from a study of regulatory T cells in long-lasting Graves disease. For TCR beta, libraries came from iRepertoire HTBI primers and Arm-PCR of CDR3 regions. TCRdb reprocessed the multiplex PCR reads via MiXCR and lists one record per CDR3 protein. Of a few hundred thousand distinct CDR3 sequences listed, about 19% were seen once; the top ten hold roughly 10%. Germline-derived CDR1 and CDR2 are MNHEY and SMNVEV (reference sequence). Trimming took off 0 bases at V and 8 bases at J, with 11 bases between the two ends. The CDR3 is 15 residues long. This clonotype was observed at least ten times. Time point here: newly diagnosed GD, antithyroid drugs for less than 3 months. PBMC-extracted RNA yielded the TCR library. An endocrinology department located in Xi'an, China, was where the patients came from. These data were likewise used in another study, on T cells in Graves' hyperthyroidism and ophthalmopathy. That report adds: HTBI primers were employed in a first-round RT-PCR of the TCR CDR3.

The rearrangement links TRBV27 to TRBJ1-6; D is ambiguous. The sequence came from a woman aged 30 to 39 with Graves disease. The material was peripheral blood mononuclear cells (PBMCs), obtained at new diagnosis, from a patient treated with antithyroid drugs. The CDR3 DNA is TGTGCCAGCAGTTTATCCCCCGGGCCATATTCACCCCTCCACTTT. Residues: CASSLSPGPYSPLHF.